This T cell receptor beta chain was observed in a study of cytomegalovirus exposure and HLA in healthy donors. With 60 Vbeta and 13 Jbeta primers, the PCR was carried out. Only in-frame clones appear in the TCRdb table, and some are missing; sequencing was by immunoSEQ multiplex PCR. The sample yields over 150,000 clones, 68% seen once. Deletions cut 0 bases from V and 0 bases from J, with 6 bases between. Germline CDR1 SGHTA, CDR2 FQGNSA. CDR3 size: 15 residues. The V gene is TRBV7-2, the J gene TRBJ1-3; D gene unclear. The sequence derives from a man aged 50 or older in good health and CMV-seronegative. The sequenced material came from PBMCs. CDR3 sequence: CASSLAMSSGNTIYF. In DNA, the CDR3 is TGTGCCAGCAGCTTAGCGATGAGCTCTGGAAACACCATATATTTT.